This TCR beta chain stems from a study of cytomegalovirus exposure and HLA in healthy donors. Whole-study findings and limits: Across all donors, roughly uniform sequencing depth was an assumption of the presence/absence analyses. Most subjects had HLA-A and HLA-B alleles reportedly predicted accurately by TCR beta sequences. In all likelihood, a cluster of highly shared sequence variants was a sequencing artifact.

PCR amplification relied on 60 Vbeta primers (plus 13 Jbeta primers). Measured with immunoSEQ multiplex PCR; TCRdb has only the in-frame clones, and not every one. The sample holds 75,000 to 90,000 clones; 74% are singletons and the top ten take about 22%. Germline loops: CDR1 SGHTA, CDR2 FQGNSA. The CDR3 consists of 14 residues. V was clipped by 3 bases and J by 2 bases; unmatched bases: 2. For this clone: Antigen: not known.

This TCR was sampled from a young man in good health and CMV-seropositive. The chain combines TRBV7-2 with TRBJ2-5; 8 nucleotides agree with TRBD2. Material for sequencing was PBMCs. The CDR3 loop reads CASSFTSGQETQYF. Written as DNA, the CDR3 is TGTGCCAGCAGCTTCACTAGCGGACAAGAGACCCAGTACTTC.